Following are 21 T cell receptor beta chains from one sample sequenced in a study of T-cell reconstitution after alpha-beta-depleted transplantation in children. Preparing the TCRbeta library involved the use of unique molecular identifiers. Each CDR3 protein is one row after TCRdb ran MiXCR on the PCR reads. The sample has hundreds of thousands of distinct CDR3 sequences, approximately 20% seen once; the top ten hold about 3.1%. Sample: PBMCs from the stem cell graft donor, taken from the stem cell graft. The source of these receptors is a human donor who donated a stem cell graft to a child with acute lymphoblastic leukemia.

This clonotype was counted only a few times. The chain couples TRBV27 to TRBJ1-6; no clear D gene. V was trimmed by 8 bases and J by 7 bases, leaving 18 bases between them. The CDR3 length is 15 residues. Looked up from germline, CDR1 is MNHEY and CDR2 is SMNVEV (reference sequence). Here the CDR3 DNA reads TGTGCCAGCTCGAAGGAGGGTCTCAAAAATTCACCCCTCCACTTT. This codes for CASSKEGLKNSPLHF.

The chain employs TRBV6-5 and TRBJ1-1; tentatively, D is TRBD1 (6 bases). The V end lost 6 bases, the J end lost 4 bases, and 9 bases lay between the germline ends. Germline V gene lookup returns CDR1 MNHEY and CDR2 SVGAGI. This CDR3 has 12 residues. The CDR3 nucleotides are TGTGCCAGCAGGACAGGACTCACTGAAGCTTTCTTT. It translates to CASRTGLTEAFF.

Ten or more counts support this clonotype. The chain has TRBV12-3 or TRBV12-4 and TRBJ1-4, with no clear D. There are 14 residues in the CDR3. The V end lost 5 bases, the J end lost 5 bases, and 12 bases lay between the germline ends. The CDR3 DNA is TGTGCCAGCAGTCCAGGCAGGTTGAATGAAAAACTGTTTTTT. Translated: CASSPGRLNEKLFF.

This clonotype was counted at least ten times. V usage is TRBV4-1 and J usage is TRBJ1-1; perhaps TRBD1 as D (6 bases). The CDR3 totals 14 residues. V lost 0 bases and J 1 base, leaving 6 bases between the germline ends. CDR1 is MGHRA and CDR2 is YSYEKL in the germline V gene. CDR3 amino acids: CASSQEGGNTEAFF. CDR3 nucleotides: TGCGCCAGCAGCCAAGAAGGGGGGAACACTGAAGCTTTCTTT.

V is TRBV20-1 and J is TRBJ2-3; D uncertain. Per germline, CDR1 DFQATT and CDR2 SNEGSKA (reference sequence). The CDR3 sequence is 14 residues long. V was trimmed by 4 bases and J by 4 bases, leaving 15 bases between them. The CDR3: CSATEFVQADTQYF. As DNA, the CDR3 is TGCAGTGCTACAGAGTTCGTTCAGGCAGATACGCAGTATTTT.

CDR3 DNA sequence: TGTGCCAGCAGTCTGGACAGGGAGGTCGGGGAGCTGTTTTTT. It yields the protein CASSLDREVGELFF. J is TRBJ2-2 and V is TRBV2, with TRBD1 matching over 8 bases. The CDR3 runs 14 residues. Trimming took 5 bases from V and 7 from J; bases not matched to a gene: 6. Germline V gene lookup returns CDR1 SNHLY and CDR2 FYNNEI.

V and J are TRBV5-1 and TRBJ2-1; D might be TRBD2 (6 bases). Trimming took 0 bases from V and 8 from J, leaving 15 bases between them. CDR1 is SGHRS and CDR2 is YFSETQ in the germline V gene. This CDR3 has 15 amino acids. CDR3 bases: TGCGCCAGCAGCTTGGTTACGGGAGAACTCGATGAGCAGTTCTTC. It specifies CASSLVTGELDEQFF.

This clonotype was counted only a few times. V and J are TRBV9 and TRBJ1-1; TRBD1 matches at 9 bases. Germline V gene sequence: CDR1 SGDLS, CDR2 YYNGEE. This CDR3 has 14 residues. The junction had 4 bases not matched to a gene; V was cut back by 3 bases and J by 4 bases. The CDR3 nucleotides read TGTGCCAGCAGCGCGGGACAGGGAGGCACTGAAGCTTTCTTT. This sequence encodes CASSAGQGGTEAFF.

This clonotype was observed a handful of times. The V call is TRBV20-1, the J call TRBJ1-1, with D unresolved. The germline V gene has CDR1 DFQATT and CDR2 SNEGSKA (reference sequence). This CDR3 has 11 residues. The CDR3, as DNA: TGCGCCCCCATGGGGAACACTGAAGCTTTCTTT. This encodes CAPMGNTEAFF.

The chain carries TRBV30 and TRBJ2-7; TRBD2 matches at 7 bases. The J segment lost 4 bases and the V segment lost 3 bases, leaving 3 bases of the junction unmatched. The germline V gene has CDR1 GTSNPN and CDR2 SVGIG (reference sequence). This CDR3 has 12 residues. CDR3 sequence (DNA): TGTGCCTGGAGGTTCGGGGGGTACGAGCAGTACTTC. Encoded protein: CAWRFGGYEQYF.

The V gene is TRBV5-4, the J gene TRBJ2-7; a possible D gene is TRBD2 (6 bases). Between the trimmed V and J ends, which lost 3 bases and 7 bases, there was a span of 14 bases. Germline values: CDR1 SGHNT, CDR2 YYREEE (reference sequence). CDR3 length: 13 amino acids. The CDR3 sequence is CASSSSLAPEQYF. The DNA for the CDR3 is TGTGCCAGCAGCTCCTCACTAGCACCGGAGCAGTACTTC.

In DNA form, the CDR3 reads TGTGCCAGCAGCTCCGTAGGAGGGAACTACAATGAGCAGTTCTTC. Translating gives CASSSVGGNYNEQFF. The chain combines TRBV7-9 with TRBJ2-1, with D perhaps matching TRBD2 (6 bases). The CDR3 has 15 residues. Trimming removed 4 bases from V and 3 bases from J, with 13 bases in between. CDR1 is SEHNR and CDR2 is FQNEAQ in the germline V gene (reference sequence).

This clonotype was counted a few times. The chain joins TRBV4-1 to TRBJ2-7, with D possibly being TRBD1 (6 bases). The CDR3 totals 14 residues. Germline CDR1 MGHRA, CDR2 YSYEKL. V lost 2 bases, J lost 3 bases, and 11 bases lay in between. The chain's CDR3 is CASSQLQGVYEQYF. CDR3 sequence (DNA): TGCGCCAGCAGCCAATTACAGGGAGTCTACGAGCAGTACTTC.

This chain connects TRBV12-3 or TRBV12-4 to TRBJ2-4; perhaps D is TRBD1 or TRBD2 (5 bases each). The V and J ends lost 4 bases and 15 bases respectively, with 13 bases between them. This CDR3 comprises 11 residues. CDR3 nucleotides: TGTGCCAGCAGTTCTTGGGACGGCACGTACTTC. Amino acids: CASSSWDGTYF.

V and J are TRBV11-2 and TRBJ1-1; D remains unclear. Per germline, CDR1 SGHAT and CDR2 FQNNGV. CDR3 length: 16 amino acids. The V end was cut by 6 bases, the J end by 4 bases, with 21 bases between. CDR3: CASSPLRPRDRTEAFF. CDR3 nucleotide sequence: TGTGCCAGCAGTCCGCTGCGGCCCCGAGACCGCACTGAAGCTTTCTTT.

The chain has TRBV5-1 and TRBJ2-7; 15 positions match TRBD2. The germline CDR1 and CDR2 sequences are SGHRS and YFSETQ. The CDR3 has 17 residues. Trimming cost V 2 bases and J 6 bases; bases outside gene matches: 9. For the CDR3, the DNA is TGCGCCAGCAGCTTAGCGGGACTAGCGGGAGGCCCACCCGAGCAGTACTTC. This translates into CASSLAGLAGGPPEQYF.

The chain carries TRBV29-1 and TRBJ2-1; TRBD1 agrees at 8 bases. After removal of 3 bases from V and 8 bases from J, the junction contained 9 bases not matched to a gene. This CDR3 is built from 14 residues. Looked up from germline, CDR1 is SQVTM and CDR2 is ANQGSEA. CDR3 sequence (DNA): TGCAGCGTTGATTCGCAGGGGGCTACGGATGAGCAGTTCTTC. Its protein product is CSVDSQGATDEQFF.

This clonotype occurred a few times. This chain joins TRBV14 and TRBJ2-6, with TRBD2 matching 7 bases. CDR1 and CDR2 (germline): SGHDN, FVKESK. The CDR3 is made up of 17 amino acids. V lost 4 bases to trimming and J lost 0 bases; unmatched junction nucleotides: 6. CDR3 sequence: CASSRRDYHSGANVLTF. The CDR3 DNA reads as TGTGCCAGCAGCCGAAGGGACTACCACTCTGGGGCCAACGTCCTGACTTTC.

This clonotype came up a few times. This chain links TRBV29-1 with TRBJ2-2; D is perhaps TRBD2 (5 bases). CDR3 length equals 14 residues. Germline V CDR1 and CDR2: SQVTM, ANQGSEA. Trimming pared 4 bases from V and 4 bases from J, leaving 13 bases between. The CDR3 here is CSVVAEEITGELFF. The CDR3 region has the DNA TGCAGCGTTGTGGCGGAGGAGATCACCGGGGAGCTGTTTTTT.

The CDR3 sequence: CASSSLTGHPSGANVLTF. The CDR3 bases are TGTGCCAGCAGCTCTCTTACGGGACACCCCTCTGGGGCCAACGTCCTGACTTTC. This chain links TRBV11-2 with TRBJ2-6, with TRBD1 as a possible D gene (6 bases). Germline values: CDR1 SGHAT, CDR2 FQNNGV. The CDR3 sequence is 18 residues long. Trimming took off 4 bases at V and 0 bases at J, with 16 bases between the two ends.

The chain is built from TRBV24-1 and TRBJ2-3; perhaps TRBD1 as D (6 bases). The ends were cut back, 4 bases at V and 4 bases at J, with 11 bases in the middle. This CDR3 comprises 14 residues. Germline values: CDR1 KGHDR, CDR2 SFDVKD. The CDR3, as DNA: TGTGCCACCAGTGACGCTACAGGGTCAGATACGCAGTATTTT. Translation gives CATSDATGSDTQYF.